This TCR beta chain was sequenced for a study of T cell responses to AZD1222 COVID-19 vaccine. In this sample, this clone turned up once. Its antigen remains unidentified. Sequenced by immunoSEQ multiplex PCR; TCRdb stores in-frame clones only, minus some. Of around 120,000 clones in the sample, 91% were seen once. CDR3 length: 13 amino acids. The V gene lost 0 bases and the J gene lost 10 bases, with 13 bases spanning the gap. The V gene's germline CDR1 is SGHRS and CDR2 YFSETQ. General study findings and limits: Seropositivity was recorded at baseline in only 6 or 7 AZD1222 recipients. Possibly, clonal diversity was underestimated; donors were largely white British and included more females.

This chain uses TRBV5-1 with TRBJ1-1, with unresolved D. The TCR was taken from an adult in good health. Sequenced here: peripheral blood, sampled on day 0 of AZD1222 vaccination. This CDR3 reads CASSLGSGVGAFF. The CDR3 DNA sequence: TGCGCCAGCAGCTTGGGGAGTGGGGTAGGAGCTTTCTTT.